The TCR beta chain described here comes from a study of blood T cell repertoires in COVID-19. Turning to the study itself: Sample material is recorded as cDNA or gDNA derived from T cells, B-cell-depleted T cells, or PBMCs.

The CDR3 runs 13 residues. The germline V gene has CDR1 SNHLY and CDR2 FYNNEI. The V and J ends lost 7 bases and 10 bases, in that order; junction bases with no gene match: 10. As handled by the study authors: Reference gene primer amplification gave nucleated cell count estimates. The data were produced by immunoSEQ multiplex PCR, yet TCRdb's version contains in-frame clones alone and is incomplete. V and J calls and clone size follow that table, whereas D and trimming were derived from the DNA. The data show some 120,000 clones, approximately 80% seen once. The sample taken for sequencing was peripheral blood. J is TRBJ1-1 and V is TRBV2, with 9 bases aligning to TRBD1. The TCR originated in a woman aged 50 to 60 with acute or convalescent COVID-19. CDR3 nucleotides: TGTGCCAGCACTGGATGGGGACAGGGACGAGCTTTCTTT. Residues: CASTGWGQGRAFF.